A single TCR beta chain is shown here with its context. The antigen is not known. The record originates from a study of cytomegalovirus exposure and HLA in healthy donors. Findings of the study overall: Cytomegalovirus-associated status was assigned to fewer than 200 TCR beta chains.

The method was immunoSEQ multiplex PCR; TCRdb's version includes in-frame clones alone and lacks a portion of them. The sample lists about 140,000 clones, roughly 90% occurring once. This CDR3 is 12 amino acids long. The ends were cut back, 3 bases at V and 5 bases at J, with 8 bases in the middle. CDR1 and CDR2 from the germline V gene are LNHDA and SQIVND (reference sequence). Sequenced sample: PBMCs. This clonotype was sampled from a man between 18 and 29 years old in good health and CMV-seronegative. This chain uses TRBV19 with TRBJ2-7, with no clear D. DNA of the CDR3: TGTGCCAGTAGTATGGTCGAGAACGAGCAGTACTTC. Translated, it gives CASSMVENEQYF.